This T cell receptor beta chain was found in a study of control samples from healthy donors and cancer patients. This clone was counted once. Germline values: CDR1 SNHLY, CDR2 FYNNEI. This CDR3 region has 14 residues. Trimming took 6 bases from V and 1 from J; bases not matched to a gene: 6. Repertoires were generated with immunoSEQ multiplex PCR, while TCRdb's copy carries only in-frame clones and drops some. Of 100,000 to 150,000 clones in the sample, approximately 90% were seen once. The rearrangement joins TRBV2 to TRBJ2-7, with 7 nucleotides matching TRBD1. This sequence was found in a man aged 18 to 30 in good health. The sample was blood. DNA for the CDR3: TGTGCCAGCAGCGACAGGGCCTCATCCTACGAGCAGTACTTC. This gives the protein CASSDRASSYEQYF.